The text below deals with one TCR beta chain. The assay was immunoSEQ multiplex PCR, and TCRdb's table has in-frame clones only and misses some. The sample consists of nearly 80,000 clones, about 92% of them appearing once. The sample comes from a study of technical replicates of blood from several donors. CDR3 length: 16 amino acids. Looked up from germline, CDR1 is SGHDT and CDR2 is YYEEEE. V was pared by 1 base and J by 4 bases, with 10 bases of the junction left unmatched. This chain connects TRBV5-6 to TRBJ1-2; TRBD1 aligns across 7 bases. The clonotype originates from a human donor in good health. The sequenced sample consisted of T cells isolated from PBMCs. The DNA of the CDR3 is TGTGCCAGCAGCTTGAAAGACACAGGGGCTGGCTATGGCTACACCTTC. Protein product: CASSLKDTGAGYGYTF. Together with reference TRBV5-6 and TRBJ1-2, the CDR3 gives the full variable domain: DAGVTQSPTHLIKTRGQQVTLRCSPKSGHDTVSWYQQALGQGPQFIFQYYEEEERQRGNFPDRFSGHQFPNYSSELNVNALLLGDSALYLCASSLKDTGAGYGYTFGSGTRLTVV.